This T cell receptor (beta chain) was recorded in a study of beta chain features in type 1 diabetes (dated by TCRdb to about 2018). For the study in its entirety: Mean age, gender distribution, total cell number and subset yield did not differ between patients and healthy donors. A total of 90 million to 140 million sorted cells were examined across all samples, and RNA yield correlated strongly with the number of cells per subset. In the study, TCRB repertoires of sorted circulating CD4+ T cell subsets from recently diagnosed type 1 diabetes patients were compared with those of matched healthy donors. Regulatory and stem cell-like memory subsets were isolated from only 8 patients and roughly eight healthy donors, whereas naive and central memory subsets came from all 30 or so donors. The study at large found these results: Patients with type 1 diabetes made fewer insertions and deleted more nucleotides at VDJ recombination sites, implying thymic rearrangement abnormalities. Because the HLA sub-analyses included only small numbers of individuals, any influence of HLA type on TCRB rearrangement was left unresolved. Shorter templates might have been favored by PCR, but patient and control samples were amplified and corrected together, so both groups would have been affected equally by any skew. Type 1 diabetes patients showed a moderate but significant shortening of TCRB CDR3 length in all four CD4+ subsets. Because cDNA rather than genomic DNA was sequenced, highly expressing activated cells could have been over-represented, although no difference in activation and CD3 levels was found between groups. Naive, central memory and regulatory TCRB repertoires appeared to be more alike among patients than among healthy donors.

The entire isolated RNA was reverse transcribed using the High Capacity cDNA Reverse Transcription Kit, and thus expressed TCRB transcripts were sequenced. Deep immunoSEQ sequencing was performed on naive, central memory and regulatory T cell samples, with an average of around 3.5 million total reads per sample. Sorted cells were lysed in RLT buffer, and RNA was extracted using DNase-treated RNeasy Micro or Mini kits according to cell number. To prevent cross-contamination, every cell subset was processed on its own, while patient and healthy donor samples were processed together. The immunoSEQ multiplex PCR was used to amplify TCRB sequences from cDNA, generating 87-bp fragments that spanned the CDR3 region. Sequencing of the amplicons was done on the Illumina HiSeq platform. The authors processed their data as follows. PCR bias was computationally corrected using synthetic template baselines, reads within Hamming distance 2 were collapsed, and singletons that could not be merged were discarded. Reads were aligned to IMGT to assign V, D and J genes, CDR3 length, and insertions or deletions at six rearrangement sites. Within each subset, clonotype counts were normalized to the number of sorted cells before true diversity and Gini coefficients were calculated with the tcR R package. The overlap coefficient, calculated on TCRB nucleotide sequences, was used to quantify repertoire sharing. TCRdb re-hosts the immuneACCESS table, in-frame sequences only. Its copies lack some clones; in the studies checked, an unresolved V gene accounts for under half of them, and the cause for the rest is not known. V and J calls and clone size follow that table, whereas D and trimming were derived from the DNA. Counted in this sample were around 180,000 clones; roughly 8% of them appeared once. The ten largest account for approximately 0.87% of the sample.

V sheds 6 bases and J sheds 2 bases, leaving 10 bases between their ends. The CDR3 contains 14 residues, cysteine and phenylalanine counted. The read is trimmed to its CDR3 DNA, 42 bases read in frame from base 1. CDR1 and CDR2 were assigned from the germline V gene as MDHEN and SYDVKM. Each donor gave one peripheral blood draw, averaging roughly 0.11 L, which was collected into heparinised tubes. Naive, central memory, regulatory and stem cell-like memory CD4+ T cells were sorted on a BD FACSAria II using a panel including CD45RO, CCR7, CD25, CD127, CD95 and CD27. A purity above 95% was achieved for all sorted populations. Right away, PBMCs were isolated by Lymphoprep density gradient centrifugation and were stained directly, with no culture step. Samples were stained and sorted in pairs, with one healthy donor and one patient per experiment, so that batch effects were minimized. This clone was picked up a small number of times. Its target antigen remains unknown. Base-call qualities are not available, and no considerably larger clone is one nucleotide away.

The origin of this receptor is a woman aged 40 to 55 with type 1 diabetes. The specimen sequenced was central memory CD4+ T cells from blood. Rearrangement joined TRBV28 to TRBJ2-2; the best D guess is TRBD2, with 6 bases matching. The CDR3 corresponds to CASREGTNTGELFF. Here is the DNA: TGTGCCAGCAGGGAGGGAACCAACACCGGGGAGCTGTTTTTT. Reference TRBV28 and TRBJ2-2 proteins supply the regions before and after the CDR3; the full variable domain is: DVKVTQSSRYLVKRTGEKVFLECVQDMDHENMFWYRQDPGLGLRLIYFSYDVKMKEKGDIPEGYSVSREKKERFSLILESASTNQTSMYLCASREGTNTGELFFGEGSRLTVL.